The 13 T cell receptor beta chains listed next were all sequenced from one sample in a study of cytomegalovirus exposure and HLA in healthy donors (dated by TCRdb to the late 2010s). The method was the immunoSEQ multiplex PCR assay. For the multiplex PCR, a mixture combining 60 forward primers for TCR Vbeta segments and 13 reverse primers for TCR Jbeta segments was used. TCRdb stores this immuneACCESS table with in-frame sequences only. Part of the clones is absent; in the studies checked, under half of the shortfall reflects unresolved V genes, and no reason is known for the rest. Recorded for this sample are about 140,000 clones; 78% of them occurred a single time. The ten largest clones represent less than 3% of the sample. The sample comprised PBMCs. The receptors derive from a young woman in good health and CMV-seropositive.

CDR3 amino acids: CASSLSAYNSPLHF. DNA of the CDR3: TGTGCCAGCAGTTTGTCAGCCTATAATTCACCCCTCCACTTT. The chain carries TRBV27 and TRBJ1-6; no clear D. With 3 bases removed from V and 2 bases from J, the gap between germline ends came to 5 bases. Per the germline V gene, CDR1 is MNHEY and CDR2 is SMNVEV (reference sequence). The CDR3 extends over 14 amino acids.

The chain combines TRBV9 with TRBJ2-3, with unresolved D. Germline lookup yields CDR1 SGDLS and CDR2 YYNGEE. The CDR3 extends over 14 amino acids. The V end lost 0 bases, the J end lost 0 bases, and 5 bases lay between the germline ends. In nucleotides, the CDR3 is TGTGCCAGCAGCGTAGCCTCTAGCACAGATACGCAGTATTTT. Its protein is CASSVASSTDTQYF. The entire variable domain, with the rest obtained from reference TRBV9 and TRBJ2-3, is as follows: DSGVTQTPKHLITATGQRVTLRCSPRSGDLSVYWYQQSLDQGLQFLIQYYNGEERAKGNILERFSAQQFPDLHSELNLSSLELGDSALYFCASSVASSTDTQYFGPGTRLTVL.

The gene calls are TRBV7-9 and TRBJ1-5; TRBD1 aligns across 10 bases. The germline V gene encodes CDR1 SEHNR and CDR2 FQNEAQ (reference sequence). Unmatched junction bases numbered 8, after V lost 6 bases and J lost 0 bases. The CDR3 is 17 residues long. The CDR3 sequence: CASSTAGTGDSNQPQHF. The CDR3 nucleotides read TGTGCCAGCAGTACGGCCGGGACAGGGGATAGCAATCAGCCCCAGCATTTT.

J is TRBJ1-3 and V is TRBV6-5; unclear D gene. The germline gives CDR1 MNHEY, CDR2 SVGAGI. Trimming took 7 bases from V and 4 from J, leaving 14 bases between them. The CDR3 consists of 14 residues. CDR3 sequence reads: CASTPGWPGNTIYF. The CDR3 DNA is TGTGCCAGCACCCCGGGGTGGCCCGGAAACACCATATATTTT.

V usage is TRBV6-4 and J usage is TRBJ2-3, with 9 bases aligning to TRBD2. Germline CDR1 reads MRHNA; CDR2 reads SNTAGT. The CDR3 runs to 14 residues. V shed 8 bases and J 4 bases; nucleotides not matched to a gene: 7. The CDR3 is CASLSGGLPDTQYF. The CDR3, as DNA: TGTGCCAGCCTAAGCGGGGGGCTCCCAGATACGCAGTATTTT.

The rearrangement links TRBV6-5 to TRBJ2-7; 7 bases are shared with TRBD2. Unmatched junction bases numbered 2, after V lost 8 bases and J lost 4 bases. This CDR3 comprises 11 residues. Looked up from germline, CDR1 is MNHEY and CDR2 is SVGAGI. The chain's CDR3 is CASGGDYEQYF. CDR3 nucleotide sequence: TGTGCCAGCGGGGGGGATTACGAGCAGTACTTC.

Details on this clone: The germline gene is not matched at one end of the junction; a read error may be the cause. The chain links TRBV2 to TRBJ1-1, with D perhaps TRBD1 (6 bases). Germline V gene lookup returns CDR1 SNHLY and CDR2 FYNNEI. The CDR3 extends over 12 amino acids. CDR3 DNA sequence: TGTGCCAGCAGTGTGGATAGAAGGGGGTTGGTCTTT. Translating it yields CASSVDRRGLVF.

The V call is TRBV7-9, the J call TRBJ2-3; 7 nucleotides agree with TRBD2. Germline values: CDR1 SEHNR, CDR2 FQNEAQ (reference sequence). The CDR3 extends over 15 amino acids. The J segment lost 3 bases and the V segment lost 5 bases, leaving 8 bases of the junction unmatched. As DNA, the CDR3 is TGTGCCAGCAGCCCCCGGGGTAGCGGGACAGATACGCAGTATTTT. Amino acids: CASSPRGSGTDTQYF.

The chain combines TRBV2 with TRBJ2-2; TRBD1 might be the D (6 bases). Germline CDR1 is SNHLY and CDR2 is FYNNEI. V shed 7 bases and J shed 0 bases, with 15 bases lying between them. The CDR3 is 16 residues long. CDR3 sequence reads: CASTPINRANTGELFF. The CDR3 nucleotides are TGTGCCAGCACCCCGATCAACAGGGCGAACACCGGGGAGCTGTTTTTT.

The V and J genes are TRBV5-1 and TRBJ2-6; D possibly corresponds to TRBD1 (8 bases). The V gene's germline CDR1 is SGHRS and CDR2 YFSETQ. The CDR3 runs to 18 residues. Trimming pared 2 bases from V and 0 bases from J, leaving 15 bases between. CDR3 DNA sequence: TGCGCCAGCAGCTTCGAAACAGGGGGGGTCTCTGGGGCCAACGTCCTGACTTTC. Its protein product is CASSFETGGVSGANVLTF.

This sequence joins TRBV30 and TRBJ1-2, with TRBD1 matching over 8 bases. The CDR3 sequence is 15 residues long. Per germline, CDR1 GTSNPN and CDR2 SVGIG (reference sequence). V gave up 2 bases and J gave up 0 bases; unmatched junction bases: 5. The CDR3, as DNA: TGTGCCTGGAGTAAGACGGACAGGGCTAACTATGGCTACACCTTC. The encoded protein is CAWSKTDRANYGYTF.

This clone appeared a few times. The V call is TRBV19, the J call TRBJ1-5, with D perhaps TRBD1 (5 bases). Germline V CDR1 and CDR2: LNHDA, SQIVND (reference sequence). The CDR3 length is 18 residues. V shed 3 bases and J shed 1 base, with 19 bases lying between them. The CDR3 nucleotides are TGTGCCAGTAGTATCGGACACTTAAAGTTACCAAGCAATCAGCCCCAGCATTTT. Amino acid sequence: CASSIGHLKLPSNQPQHF.

The rearrangement joins TRBV12-5 to TRBJ2-1; weak D call: TRBD2 (6 bases). In germline, CDR1 is LGHNT, CDR2 FRNRAP. V gave up 6 bases and J gave up 6 bases, with 9 bases separating them. The CDR3 length is 12 residues. Here the CDR3 reads CASGDYVNEQFF. The DNA of the CDR3 is TGTGCTAGTGGGGACTATGTCAATGAGCAGTTCTTC.